One and the same sample provided the 28 T cell receptor beta chains below, sequenced in a study of T cells in Graves' hyperthyroidism and ophthalmopathy. The CDR3 regions of TCR beta were amplified from RNA transcripts. In the first-round RT-PCR of the TCR CDR3, the HTBI primer set was used. From the multiplex PCR reads, TCRdb called clonotypes with MiXCR, one entry per CDR3 protein. The data contain 730,000 or so distinct CDR3 sequences, 18% of them singletons. Source material: blood. The source of these receptors is a woman aged 50 to 60 with Graves' hyperthyroidism that later progressed to Graves' ophthalmopathy.

The chain carries TRBV5-6 and TRBJ1-5; D might be TRBD1 (6 bases). Trimming cost V 2 bases and J 2 bases, with 11 bases left between them. Germline CDR1 and CDR2: SGHDT and YYEEEE. The CDR3 contains 15 residues. The CDR3 spells CASSFGQSGNQPQHF. The DNA for the CDR3 is TGTGCCAGCAGCTTTGGACAGTCAGGCAATCAGCCCCAGCATTTT.

The rearrangement links TRBV7-2 to TRBJ2-7, with D unresolved. V lost 1 base to trimming and J lost 3 bases, with 13 bases between them. Germline CDR1 reads SGHTA; CDR2 reads FQGNSA. This CDR3 region has 15 residues. CDR3 DNA sequence: TGTGCCAGCAGCTTAGACCCTCTGGACGGCTACGAGCAGTACTTC. Protein product: CASSLDPLDGYEQYF.

This chain uses TRBV5-4 with TRBJ1-6; unclear D gene. This CDR3 contains 13 residues. Germline V gives CDR1 SGHNT, CDR2 YYREEE (reference sequence). Trimming took 0 bases from V and 10 from J, leaving 8 bases between them. DNA for the CDR3: TGTGCCAGCAGCTTGGCCGGGGTCTCACCCCTCCACTTT. Its translation is CASSLAGVSPLHF.

This clonotype was detected a few times. Germline and junction disagree at one end, which may indicate a read error. The rearrangement links TRBV11-3 to TRBJ1-3; no clear D gene. CDR1 and CDR2 from the germline V gene are SGHNT and YENEEA. The CDR3 covers 11 residues. The CDR3 nucleotides are TGTGCCGGCAGCTTACTCCCTGCCATATATTTT. Translated, it gives CAGSLLPAIYF.

This sequence joins TRBV4-1 and TRBJ2-1, with TRBD2 matching 10 bases. The CDR3 covers 17 residues. J was trimmed by 2 bases and V by 2 bases; bases with no gene match: 6. Germline V gives CDR1 MGHRA, CDR2 YSYEKL. The CDR3 region is CASSQMGAGGPYNEQFF. The CDR3 DNA reads as TGCGCCAGCAGCCAAATGGGAGCGGGGGGGCCCTACAATGAGCAGTTCTTC.

In its sample, this clonotype was seen a few times. This chain connects TRBV27 to TRBJ2-1, with 10 bases aligning to TRBD2. Germline loops: CDR1 MNHEY, CDR2 SMNVEV (reference sequence). The CDR3 consists of 16 residues. With 2 bases clipped from V and 6 bases from J, the junction kept 7 bases outside the gene matches. The CDR3 sequence is CASSLMLAGAPNEQFF. CDR3 sequence (DNA): TGTGCCAGCAGTTTAATGCTAGCGGGGGCCCCCAATGAGCAGTTCTTC.

V gene TRBV20-1 combines with J gene TRBJ2-3; 11 bases are shared with TRBD2. Germline CDR1 and CDR2: DFQATT and SNEGSKA (reference sequence). Losses at the gene ends were 2 bases for V and 5 bases for J; bases not matched to a gene: 15. The CDR3 totals 18 residues. CDR3 protein: CSARKSFLAGGHVDTQYF. The CDR3 region has the DNA TGCAGTGCTAGAAAGTCCTTTTTAGCGGGGGGGCACGTAGATACGCAGTATTTT.

This clonotype was observed once. This rearrangement joins TRBV5-6 to TRBJ1-2; TRBD1 agrees at 7 bases. The CDR3 runs to 15 residues. Per the germline V gene, CDR1 is SGHDT and CDR2 is YYEEEE. Trimming removed 2 bases from V and 0 bases from J; junction bases left unmatched: 4. As DNA, the CDR3 is TGTGCCAGCAGCTTCATACAGGGGACTAACTATGGCTACACCTTC. Its protein product is CASSFIQGTNYGYTF. The full variable domain, with the rest looked up from reference TRBV5-6 and TRBJ1-2, is DAGVTQSPTHLIKTRGQQVTLRCSPKSGHDTVSWYQQALGQGPQFIFQYYEEEERQRGNFPDRFSGHQFPNYSSELNVNALLLGDSALYLCASSFIQGTNYGYTFGSGTRLTVV.

This clonotype was seen many times. The gene calls are TRBV18 and TRBJ1-1, with no clear D. Germline-derived CDR1 and CDR2 are KGHSH and LQKENI. The V end lost 3 bases, the J end lost 0 bases, and 11 bases lay between the germline ends. The CDR3 has 15 amino acids. The CDR3 is CASSPPPGVNTEAFF. DNA for the CDR3: TGTGCCAGCTCACCTCCCCCCGGTGTGAACACTGAAGCTTTCTTT.

This sequence joins TRBV5-1 and TRBJ2-1, with D tentatively TRBD1 (7 bases). The V and J ends lost 2 bases and 7 bases respectively, with 13 bases between them. The CDR3 is made up of 14 amino acids. Germline CDR1 SGHRS, CDR2 YFSETQ. In DNA, the CDR3 is TGCGCCAGCAGCTTCGGACAGGAGGGTAATGAGCAGTTCTTC. This codes for CASSFGQEGNEQFF.

This clonotype was observed a few times. This chain links TRBV6-1 with TRBJ1-4; D is unclear. There are 14 residues in the CDR3. The germline CDR1 and CDR2 sequences are MNHNS and SASEGT. The ends were cut back, 6 bases at V and 7 bases at J, with 15 bases in the middle. The CDR3: CASSFSRLGEKLFF. The CDR3, as DNA: TGTGCCAGCAGCTTTAGCCGCTTGGGTGAAAAACTGTTTTTT.

This clonotype was picked up a small number of times. The rearrangement links TRBV9 to TRBJ1-6; D is unclear. This CDR3 is 12 amino acids long. Per the germline V gene, CDR1 is SGDLS and CDR2 is YYNGEE. Trimming cost V 3 bases and J 9 bases, with 7 bases left between them. CDR3 coding DNA: TGTGCCAGCAGCGAGAGAGGTTCACCCCTCCACTTT. This gives the protein CASSERGSPLHF.

This clonotype was counted at least ten times. The V and J genes are TRBV7-2 and TRBJ1-1, with D maybe TRBD1 (5 bases). Germline values: CDR1 SGHTA, CDR2 FQGNSA. The CDR3 consists of 15 residues. With 5 bases removed from V and 4 bases from J, the gap between germline ends came to 17 bases. DNA for the CDR3: TGTGCCAGCAGCCCCGTTTTTCGGAGGGGCACTGAAGCTTTCTTT. Its translation: CASSPVFRRGTEAFF.

A word on this clonotype: An end of the junction does not agree with germline; a read error may underlie this. CDR3 sequence (DNA): TGTGCCAGCAGCGTAGCGGGGGGGCTCGAGACCCAGTACTTC. The encoded protein is CASSVAGGLETQYF. The chain carries TRBV7-9 and TRBJ2-5, with TRBD2 matching 11 bases. The V gene's germline CDR1 is SEHNR and CDR2 FQNEAQ (reference sequence). The CDR3 runs 14 residues.

This clonotype was counted many times. V and J are TRBV2 and TRBJ2-3, with D possibly being TRBD1 (6 bases). CDR1 is SNHLY, CDR2 FYNNEI, per germline. The CDR3 covers 15 residues. Trimming stripped 6 bases from V and 0 bases from J, with 13 bases between. CDR3 amino acids: CASSDSGVSTDTQYF. In DNA form, the CDR3 reads TGTGCCAGCAGCGACTCAGGGGTTAGCACAGATACGCAGTATTTT. Full variable domain (missing parts from reference TRBV2 and TRBJ2-3): EPEVTQTPSHQVTQMGQEVILRCVPISNHLYFYWYRQILGQKVEFLVSFYNNEISEKSEIFDDQFSVERPDGSNFTLKIRSTKLEDSAMYFCASSDSGVSTDTQYFGPGTRLTVL.

As concerns this clonotype: Since no conserved phenylalanine or tryptophan closes the CDR3, a read error is the likely cause. The genes are TRBV14 and TRBJ1-2, with 7 bases fitting TRBD1. Germline trimming cut 3 bases from V and 7 bases from J; bases unmatched to any gene: 5. The CDR3 covers 13 residues. Per the germline V gene, CDR1 is SGHDN and CDR2 is FVKESK. The CDR3 here is CASSQGTDLGYTL. The CDR3 region has the DNA TGTGCCAGCAGCCAGGGGACAGATCTTGGCTACACCCTC.

The chain carries TRBV6-1 and TRBJ1-3; no reliable D call. The CDR3 consists of 13 residues. Germline V gives CDR1 MNHNS, CDR2 SASEGT. V shed 6 bases and J shed 0 bases, with 6 bases lying between them. The DNA for the CDR3 is TGTGCCAGCAGGTCGGGCTCTGGAAACACCATATATTTT. Its translation: CASRSGSGNTIYF.

The chain links TRBV19 to TRBJ2-3; D is possibly TRBD1 or TRBD2 (5 bases each). The CDR3 totals 16 residues. Trimming shortened V by 5 bases and J by 4 bases, and 19 bases separated the two germline ends. CDR1 is LNHDA, CDR2 SQIVND, per germline (reference sequence). The CDR3 here is CASSYLTGPGPDTQYF. CDR3 coding DNA: TGTGCCAGTAGTTATTTAACGGGACCAGGACCAGATACGCAGTATTTT.

This clonotype has more than one count but fewer than ten. J is TRBJ2-1 and V is TRBV24-1; 9 bases are a match to TRBD1. Germline CDR1 KGHDR, CDR2 SFDVKD. The CDR3 is 15 amino acids. After removal of 3 bases from V and 9 bases from J, the junction contained 8 bases not matched to a gene. In nucleotides, the CDR3 is TGTGCCACCAGTGATGTACAGGGGGCGCGTGGTGAGCAGTTCTTC. It encodes CATSDVQGARGEQFF.

The chain links TRBV30 to TRBJ1-2; D gene unclear. This CDR3 region has 13 residues. V dropped 2 bases and J dropped 1 base, with 8 bases sitting between them. The germline CDR1 and CDR2 sequences are GTSNPN and SVGIG (reference sequence). Written as DNA, the CDR3 is TGTGCCTGGAGTTCTTTCAGTAACTATGGCTACACCTTC. Protein: CAWSSFSNYGYTF. The full variable domain, completed using reference TRBV30 and TRBJ1-2, is SQTIHQWPATLVQPVGSPLSLECTVEGTSNPNLYWYRQAAGRGLQLLFYSVGIGQISSEVPQNLSASRPQDRQFILSSKKLLLSDSGFYLCAWSSFSNYGYTFGSGTRLTVV.

The chain carries TRBV20-1 and TRBJ2-1; the D gene is possibly TRBD2 (6 bases). CDR1 is DFQATT and CDR2 is SNEGSKA in the germline V gene (reference sequence). Between the trimmed V and J ends, which lost 1 base and 7 bases, there was a span of 8 bases. The CDR3 is made up of 12 amino acids. CDR3 amino acids: CSARAEGNEQFF. The CDR3, as DNA: TGCAGTGCTAGAGCGGAGGGGAATGAGCAGTTCTTC.

The sample holds many counts of this clonotype. This chain's CDR3 is CASSLGGAARVNEQFF. CDR3 nucleotides: TGTGCCAGCAGCTTAGGGGGTGCGGCTAGGGTTAATGAGCAGTTCTTC. The chain has TRBV11-2 and TRBJ2-1; no reliable D call. The CDR3 has 16 amino acids. Germline-derived CDR1 and CDR2 are SGHAT and FQNNGV. Between the trimmed V and J ends, which lost 1 base and 7 bases, there was a span of 17 bases.

The rearrangement joins TRBV6-1 to TRBJ1-5, with 10 bases aligning to TRBD1. Germline-derived CDR1 and CDR2 are MNHNS and SASEGT. The ends lost 6 bases at V and 5 bases at J; junction bases unmatched: 7. The CDR3 runs to 15 residues. The CDR3 DNA reads TGTGCCAGCAGAAAGACAGGGGGCGCACATCAGCCCCAGCATTTT. It specifies CASRKTGGAHQPQHF.

This clonotype was detected ten times or more. The rearrangement uses TRBV11-2 and TRBJ2-5, with D tentatively TRBD2 (7 bases). Germline-derived CDR1 and CDR2 are SGHAT and FQNNGV. V was cut by 0 bases and J by 1 base, with 9 bases left in between. This CDR3 region has 15 residues. Here the CDR3 reads CASSLERGGQETQYF. The CDR3 DNA reads TGTGCCAGCAGCTTAGAAAGGGGGGGCCAAGAGACCCAGTACTTC. Full variable domain (rest looked up from reference TRBV11-2 and TRBJ2-5): EAGVAQSPRYKIIEKRQSVAFWCNPISGHATLYWYQQILGQGPKLLIQFQNNGVVDDSQLPKDRFSAERLKGVDSTLKIQPAKLEDSAVYLCASSLERGGQETQYFGPGTRLLVL.

This clonotype was observed a handful of times. The CDR3 DNA reads as TGCGCCAGCAGCGTTGTGGGCTACGAGCAGTACTTC. This gives the protein CASSVVGYEQYF. V is TRBV5-1 and J is TRBJ2-7; D ambiguous. From germline, CDR1 is SGHRS and CDR2 YFSETQ. The V end lost 4 bases, the J end lost 3 bases, and 8 bases lay between the germline ends. This CDR3 spans 12 amino acids. Full variable domain (remainder filled in from reference TRBV5-1 and TRBJ2-7): KAGVTQTPRYLIKTRGQQVTLSCSPISGHRSVSWYQQTPGQGLQFLFEYFSETQRNKGNFPGRFSGRQFSNSRSEMNVSTLELGDSALYLCASSVVGYEQYFGPGTRLTVT.

The V gene is TRBV20-1, the J gene TRBJ1-5; D is unresolved. The CDR3 has 13 amino acids. Germline CDR1 is DFQATT and CDR2 is SNEGSKA (reference sequence). V lost 0 bases to trimming and J lost 5 bases, with 8 bases between them. DNA for the CDR3: TGCAGTGCTAGAGATTGGTGGGATCAGCCCCAGCATTTT. This translates into CSARDWWDQPQHF.

Comments on this clonotype: A read error may produce the germline difference seen at one junction end. The CDR3 is CASSPNQAGGYNEQFF. CDR3 bases: TGTGCCAGCTCACCAAATCAAGCGGGAGGATACAATGAGCAGTTCTTC. The V call is TRBV4-1, the J call TRBJ2-1; 9 bases match TRBD2. The CDR3 runs 16 residues. In germline, CDR1 is MGHRA, CDR2 YSYEKL.

This clonotype was observed a handful of times. The V call is TRBV7-8, the J call TRBJ1-4, with TRBD1 as a possible D gene (5 bases). Germline V gives CDR1 SGHVS, CDR2 FQNEAQ. This CDR3 spans 14 amino acids. V was trimmed by 4 bases and J by 7 bases, leaving 13 bases between them. CDR3 coding DNA: TGTGCCAGCAGCTCACTGGGGGGATTTGAAAAACTGTTTTTT. It codes for CASSSLGGFEKLFF. The variable domain in full, with the rest retrieved from reference TRBV7-8 and TRBJ1-4, is GAGVSQSPRYKVAKRGQDVALRCDPISGHVSLFWYQQALGQGPEFLTYFQNEAQLDKSGLPSDRFFAERPEGSVSTLKIQRTQQEDSAVYLCASSSLGGFEKLFFGSGTQLSVL.